This T cell receptor (beta chain) was captured in a study of response to subunit inactivated influenza vaccine. Using its own MiXCR run on the RT-PCR reads, TCRdb lists one record per CDR3 protein. The sample gives about 570,000 distinct CDR3 sequences, 10% to 12% of which show up once; approximately 11% is in the top ten. With 0 bases clipped from V and 0 bases from J, the junction kept 1 base outside the gene matches. The CDR3 extends over 15 amino acids. Germline V gene lookup returns CDR1 MDHEN and CDR2 SYDVKM. General study results and limits: After each seasonal influenza vaccination, few new T cells are recruited, the authors suggested.

There are many counts of this clonotype. The antigen remains undetermined. The sample was also linked to a second study, of T cells expressing NK-cell markers. According to that study: 5'RACE template switching with UMIs generated TCR beta cDNA. These clonotypes, the leaders elsewhere, also led the CD3+CD56-NKG2C+ fraction in a handful of donors.

This receptor was obtained from a man aged 50 or older who received an inactivated influenza vaccine. The chain couples TRBV28 to TRBJ2-7; TRBD1 aligns across 8 bases. The specimen comprised PBMCs from blood, sampled on the day of vaccination. CDR3 DNA sequence: TGTGCCAGCAGTTTATGGGACAGGGCCTCCTACGAGCAGTACTTC. It yields the protein CASSLWDRASYEQYF. The entire variable domain, with the rest obtained from reference TRBV28 and TRBJ2-7, is as follows: DVKVTQSSRYLVKRTGEKVFLECVQDMDHENMFWYRQDPGLGLRLIYFSYDVKMKEKGDIPEGYSVSREKKERFSLILESASTNQTSMYLCASSLWDRASYEQYFGPGTRLTVT.